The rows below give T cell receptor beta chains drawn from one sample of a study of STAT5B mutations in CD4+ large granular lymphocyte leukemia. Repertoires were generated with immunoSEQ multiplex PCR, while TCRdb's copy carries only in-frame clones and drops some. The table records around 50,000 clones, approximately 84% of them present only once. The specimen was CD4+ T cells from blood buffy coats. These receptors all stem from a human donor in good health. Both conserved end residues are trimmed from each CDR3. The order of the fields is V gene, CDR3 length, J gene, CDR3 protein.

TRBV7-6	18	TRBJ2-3	ASSLGLLAGGSRTTDTQY
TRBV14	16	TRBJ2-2	ASSQDSGRARNTGELF
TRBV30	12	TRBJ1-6	AWRDGGRDSPLH
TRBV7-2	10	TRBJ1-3	ASSSTGNTIY
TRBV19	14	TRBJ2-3	ASSPLTGGLTDTQY
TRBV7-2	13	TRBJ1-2	ASSLTPGVDYGYT
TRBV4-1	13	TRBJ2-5	ASSHGLAGGETQY
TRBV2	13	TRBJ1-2	ASSELRDSNYGYT
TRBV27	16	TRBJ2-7	ASSFPDRGLHGDLEQY
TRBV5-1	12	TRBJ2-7	ASSLGGESYEQY
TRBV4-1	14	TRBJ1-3	ASSHQRRDAGNTIY
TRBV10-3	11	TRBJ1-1	AISAGANTEAF
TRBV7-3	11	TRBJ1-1	ASSRHRETEAF
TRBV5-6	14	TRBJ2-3	ASWRLAEYFTDTQY
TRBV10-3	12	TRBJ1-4	AIRPGRDNEKLF
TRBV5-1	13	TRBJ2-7	ASSLGGTRSYEQY
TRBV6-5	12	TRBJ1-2	ASSYGSADYGYT